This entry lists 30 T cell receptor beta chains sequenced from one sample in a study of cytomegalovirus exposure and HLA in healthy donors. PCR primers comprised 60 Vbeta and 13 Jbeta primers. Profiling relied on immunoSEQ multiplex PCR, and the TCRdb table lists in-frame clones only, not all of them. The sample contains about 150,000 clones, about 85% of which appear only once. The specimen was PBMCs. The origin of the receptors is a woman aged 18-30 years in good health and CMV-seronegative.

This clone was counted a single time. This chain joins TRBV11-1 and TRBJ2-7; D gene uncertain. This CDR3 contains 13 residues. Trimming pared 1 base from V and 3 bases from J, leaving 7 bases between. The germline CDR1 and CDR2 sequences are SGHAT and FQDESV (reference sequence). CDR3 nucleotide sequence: TGTGCCAGCAGCTTAGGAGATGTCTACGAGCAGTACTTC. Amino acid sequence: CASSLGDVYEQYF.

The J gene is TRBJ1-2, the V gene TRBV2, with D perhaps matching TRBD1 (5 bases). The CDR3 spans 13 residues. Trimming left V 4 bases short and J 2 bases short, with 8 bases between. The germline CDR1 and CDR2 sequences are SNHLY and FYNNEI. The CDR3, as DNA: TGTGCCAGCAGTGGGGGCCAGAACTATGGCTACACCTTC. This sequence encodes CASSGGQNYGYTF.

The CDR3: CASSRYGVREQYF. Here the CDR3 DNA reads TGTGCCAGCAGCCGATACGGGGTCCGCGAGCAGTACTTC. This chain uses TRBV7-9 with TRBJ2-7; perhaps TRBD2 as D (5 bases). Germline lookup yields CDR1 SEHNR and CDR2 FQNEAQ (reference sequence). CDR3 length: 13 amino acids. V lost 5 bases, J lost 6 bases, and 14 bases lay in between.

CDR3 in DNA: TGTGCCAGCAGCTCTCGACAGGGGGCCGGAGGTCAGCCCCAGCATTTT. Protein sequence: CASSSRQGAGGQPQHF. V usage is TRBV2 and J usage is TRBJ1-5; 10 positions match TRBD1. This CDR3 comprises 16 residues. After removal of 6 bases from V and 6 bases from J, the junction contained 11 bases not matched to a gene. Per the germline V gene, CDR1 is SNHLY and CDR2 is FYNNEI.

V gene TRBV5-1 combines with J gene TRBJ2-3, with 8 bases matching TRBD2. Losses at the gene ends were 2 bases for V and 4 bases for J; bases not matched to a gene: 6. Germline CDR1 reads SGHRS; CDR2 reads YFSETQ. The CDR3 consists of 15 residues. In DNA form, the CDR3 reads TGCGCCAGCAGCTTCGGGGCTAGCGGGCCAGATACGCAGTATTTT. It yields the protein CASSFGASGPDTQYF.

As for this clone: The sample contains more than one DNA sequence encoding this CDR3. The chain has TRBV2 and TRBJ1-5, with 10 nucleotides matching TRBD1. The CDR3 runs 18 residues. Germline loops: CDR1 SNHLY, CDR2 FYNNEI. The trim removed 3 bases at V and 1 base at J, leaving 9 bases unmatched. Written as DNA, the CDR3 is TGTGCCAGCAGTGAGACCGGACAGGGGGGTATGAGCAATCAGCCCCAGCATTTT. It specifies CASSETGQGGMSNQPQHF.

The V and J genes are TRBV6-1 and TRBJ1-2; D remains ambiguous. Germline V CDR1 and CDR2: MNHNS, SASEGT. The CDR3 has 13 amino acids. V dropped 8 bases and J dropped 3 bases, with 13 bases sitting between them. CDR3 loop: CASDAGIDYGYTF. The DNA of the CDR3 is TGTGCCAGCGATGCGGGGATTGACTATGGCTACACCTTC.

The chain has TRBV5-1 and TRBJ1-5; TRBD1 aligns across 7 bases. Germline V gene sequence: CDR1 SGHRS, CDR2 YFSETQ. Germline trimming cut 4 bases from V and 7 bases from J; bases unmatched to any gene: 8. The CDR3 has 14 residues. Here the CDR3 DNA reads TGCGCCAGCAGCGCTACAGGGGTCGGGCAGCCCCAGCATTTT. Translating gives CASSATGVGQPQHF.

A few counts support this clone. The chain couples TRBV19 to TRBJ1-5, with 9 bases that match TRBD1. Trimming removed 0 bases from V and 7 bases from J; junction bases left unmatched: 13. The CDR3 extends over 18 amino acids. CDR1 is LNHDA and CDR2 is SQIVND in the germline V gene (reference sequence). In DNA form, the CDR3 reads TGTGCCAGTAGTATAGATCTTAGGACAGGGGTACTCTGGCAGCCCCAGCATTTT. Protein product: CASSIDLRTGVLWQPQHF.

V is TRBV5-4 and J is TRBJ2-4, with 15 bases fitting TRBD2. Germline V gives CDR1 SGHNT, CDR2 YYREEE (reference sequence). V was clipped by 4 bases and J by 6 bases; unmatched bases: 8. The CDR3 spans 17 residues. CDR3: CASSPGLAGGSRNIQYF. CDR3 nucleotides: TGTGCCAGCAGCCCCGGACTAGCGGGGGGGTCGAGAAACATTCAGTACTTC.

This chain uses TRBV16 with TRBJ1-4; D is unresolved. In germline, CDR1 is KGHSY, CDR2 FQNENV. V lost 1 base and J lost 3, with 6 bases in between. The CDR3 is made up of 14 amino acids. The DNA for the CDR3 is TGTGCCAGCAGCCAATTCGAGTCTAATGAAAAACTGTTTTTT. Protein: CASSQFESNEKLFF.

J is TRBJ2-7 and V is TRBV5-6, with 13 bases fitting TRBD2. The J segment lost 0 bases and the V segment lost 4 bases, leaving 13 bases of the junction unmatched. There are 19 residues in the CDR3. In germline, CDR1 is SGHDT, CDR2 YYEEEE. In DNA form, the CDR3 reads TGTGCCAGCAGCCCTAGTGCCGGGACTAGCGGGGAACTCTCCTACGAGCAGTACTTC. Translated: CASSPSAGTSGELSYEQYF. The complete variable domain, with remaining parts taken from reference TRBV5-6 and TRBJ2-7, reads DAGVTQSPTHLIKTRGQQVTLRCSPKSGHDTVSWYQQALGQGPQFIFQYYEEEERQRGNFPDRFSGHQFPNYSSELNVNALLLGDSALYLCASSPSAGTSGELSYEQYFGPGTRLTVT.

The CDR3 protein is CASSVTGTGGFETQYF. CDR3 bases: TGTGCCAGCAGTGTAACCGGGACAGGGGGTTTCGAGACCCAGTACTTC. The chain employs TRBV6-1 and TRBJ2-5; 11 bases agree with TRBD1. From germline, CDR1 is MNHNS and CDR2 SASEGT. This CDR3 comprises 16 residues. The V segment lost 4 bases and the J segment 5 bases; nucleotides outside the gene matches: 9.

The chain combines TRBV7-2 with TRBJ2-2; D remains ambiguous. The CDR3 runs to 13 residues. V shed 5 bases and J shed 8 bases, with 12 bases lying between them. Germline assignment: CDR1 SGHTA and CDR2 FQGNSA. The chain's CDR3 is CASSVRMSGELFF. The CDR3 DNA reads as TGTGCCAGCAGCGTGCGGATGTCGGGGGAGCTGTTTTTT.

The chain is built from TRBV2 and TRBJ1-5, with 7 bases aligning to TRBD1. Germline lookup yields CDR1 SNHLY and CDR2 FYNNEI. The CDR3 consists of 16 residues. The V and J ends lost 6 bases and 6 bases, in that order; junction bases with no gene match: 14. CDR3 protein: CASRPSRGGAGQPQHF. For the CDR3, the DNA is TGTGCCAGCAGGCCCTCTCGAGGGGGCGCGGGTCAGCCCCAGCATTTT.

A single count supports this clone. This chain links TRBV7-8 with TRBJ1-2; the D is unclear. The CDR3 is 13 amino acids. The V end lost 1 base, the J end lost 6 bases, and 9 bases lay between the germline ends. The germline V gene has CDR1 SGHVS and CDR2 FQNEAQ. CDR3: CASSLGGGDGYTF. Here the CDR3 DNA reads TGTGCCAGCAGCTTAGGGGGAGGAGATGGCTACACCTTC.

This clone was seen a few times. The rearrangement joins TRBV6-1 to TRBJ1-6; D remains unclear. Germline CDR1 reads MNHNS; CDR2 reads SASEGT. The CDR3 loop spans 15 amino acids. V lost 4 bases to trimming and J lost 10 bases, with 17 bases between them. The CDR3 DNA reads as TGTGCCAGCAGTGGCAGCTTCGGGGAAGGGTCACCCCTCCACTTT. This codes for CASSGSFGEGSPLHF.

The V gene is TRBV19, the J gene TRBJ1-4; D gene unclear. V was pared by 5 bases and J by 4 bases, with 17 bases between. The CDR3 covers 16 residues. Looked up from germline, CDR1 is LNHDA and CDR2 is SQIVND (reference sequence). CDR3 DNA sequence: TGTGCCAGTAGTTATGCGGGCAGCCTTGGTAATGAAAAACTGTTTTTT. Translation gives CASSYAGSLGNEKLFF.

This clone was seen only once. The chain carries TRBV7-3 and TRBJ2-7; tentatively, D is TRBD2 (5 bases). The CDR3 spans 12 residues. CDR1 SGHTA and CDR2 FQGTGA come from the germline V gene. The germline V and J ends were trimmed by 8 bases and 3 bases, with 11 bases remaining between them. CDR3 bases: TGTGCCAGCGGGCGGGCCCACTACGAGCAGTACTTC. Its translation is CASGRAHYEQYF.

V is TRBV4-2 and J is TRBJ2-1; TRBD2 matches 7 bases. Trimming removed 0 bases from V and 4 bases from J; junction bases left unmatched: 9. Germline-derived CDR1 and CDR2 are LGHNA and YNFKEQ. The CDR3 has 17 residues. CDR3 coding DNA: TGTGCCAGCAGCCAAGATCTCGGCGGGAGAGGTTACAATGAGCAGTTCTTC. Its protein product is CASSQDLGGRGYNEQFF.

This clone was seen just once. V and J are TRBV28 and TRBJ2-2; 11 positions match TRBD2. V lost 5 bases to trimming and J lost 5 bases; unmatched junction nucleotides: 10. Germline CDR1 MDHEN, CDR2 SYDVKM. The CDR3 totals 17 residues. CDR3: CASSTRRASGGTGELFF. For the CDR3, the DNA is TGTGCCAGCAGTACCCGCCGGGCTAGCGGGGGGACCGGGGAGCTGTTTTTT.

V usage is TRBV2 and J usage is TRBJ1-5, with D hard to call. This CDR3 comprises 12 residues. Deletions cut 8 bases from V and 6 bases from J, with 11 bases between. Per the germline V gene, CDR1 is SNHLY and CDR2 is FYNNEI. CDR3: CASSRGLQPQHF. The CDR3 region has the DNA TGTGCCAGCTCCCGGGGTCTTCAGCCCCAGCATTTT.

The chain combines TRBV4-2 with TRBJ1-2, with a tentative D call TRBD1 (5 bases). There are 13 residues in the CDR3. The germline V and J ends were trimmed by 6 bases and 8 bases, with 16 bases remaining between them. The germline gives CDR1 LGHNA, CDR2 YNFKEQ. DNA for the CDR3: TGTGCCAGCAGGGCGTTAGGTGGGGCGGGCTACACCTTC. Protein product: CASRALGGAGYTF.

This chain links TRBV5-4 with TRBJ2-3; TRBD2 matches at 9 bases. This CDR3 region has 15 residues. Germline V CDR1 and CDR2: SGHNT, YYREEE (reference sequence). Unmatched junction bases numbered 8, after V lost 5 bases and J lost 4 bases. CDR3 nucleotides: TGTGCCAGCAGTCGGAAGGTAGCGGGGGCAGATACGCAGTATTTT. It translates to CASSRKVAGADTQYF.

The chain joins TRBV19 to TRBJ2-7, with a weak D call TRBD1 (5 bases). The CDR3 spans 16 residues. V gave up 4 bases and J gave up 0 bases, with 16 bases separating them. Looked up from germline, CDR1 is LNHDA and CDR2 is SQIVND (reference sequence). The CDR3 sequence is CASSRGGGQTSYEQYF. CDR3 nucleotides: TGTGCCAGTAGTAGGGGTGGCGGACAAACCTCCTACGAGCAGTACTTC.

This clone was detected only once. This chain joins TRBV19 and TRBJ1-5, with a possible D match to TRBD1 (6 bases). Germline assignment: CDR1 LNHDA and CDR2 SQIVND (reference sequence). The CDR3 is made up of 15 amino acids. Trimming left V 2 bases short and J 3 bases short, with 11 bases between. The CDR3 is CASSIYRDDNQPQHF. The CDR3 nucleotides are TGTGCCAGTAGTATATACAGGGATGACAATCAGCCCCAGCATTTT.

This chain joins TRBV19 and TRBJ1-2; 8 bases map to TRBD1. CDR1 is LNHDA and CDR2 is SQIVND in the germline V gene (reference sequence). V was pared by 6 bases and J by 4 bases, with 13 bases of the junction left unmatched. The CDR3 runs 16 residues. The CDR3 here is CASSRSDQGAGYGYTF. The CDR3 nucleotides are TGTGCCAGTAGCCGGAGCGACCAGGGGGCCGGCTATGGCTACACCTTC.

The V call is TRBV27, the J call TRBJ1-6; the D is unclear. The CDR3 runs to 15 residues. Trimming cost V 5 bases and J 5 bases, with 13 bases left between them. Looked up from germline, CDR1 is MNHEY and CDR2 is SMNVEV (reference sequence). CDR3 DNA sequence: TGTGCCAGCAGTCCGGAGTTCGCCAATAATTCACCCCTCCACTTT. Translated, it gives CASSPEFANNSPLHF.

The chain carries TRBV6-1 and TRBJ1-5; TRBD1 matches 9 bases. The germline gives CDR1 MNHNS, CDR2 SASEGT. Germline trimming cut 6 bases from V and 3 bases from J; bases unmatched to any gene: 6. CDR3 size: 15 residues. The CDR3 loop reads CASRAGTGYNQPQHF. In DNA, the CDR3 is TGTGCCAGCAGGGCCGGGACAGGGTACAATCAGCCCCAGCATTTT.

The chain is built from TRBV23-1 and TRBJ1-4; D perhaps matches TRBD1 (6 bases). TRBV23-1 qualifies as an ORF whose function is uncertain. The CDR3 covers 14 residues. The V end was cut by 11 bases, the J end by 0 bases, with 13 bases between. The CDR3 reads CAGGRGSTNEKLFF. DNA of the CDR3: TGCGCCGGCGGCAGGGGCTCAACTAATGAAAAACTGTTTTTT.